This T cell receptor (beta chain) was identified in a study of T cell responses to AZD1222 COVID-19 vaccine. Whole-study results and caveats: Baseline seropositivity occurred in only a handful of AZD1222 recipients.

This clone was seen a few times. Antigen specificity is unknown. Repertoires were generated with immunoSEQ multiplex PCR, while TCRdb's copy carries only in-frame clones and drops some. The data contain around 150,000 clones, roughly nine tenths of them seen just once; the ten biggest clones take up around 6.9%. V was trimmed by 4 bases and J by 6 bases, leaving 14 bases between them. CDR1 is SGHRS and CDR2 is YFSETQ in the germline V gene. The CDR3 extends over 14 amino acids. The chain combines TRBV5-1 with TRBJ2-1, with no clear D. The clonotype originates from an adult who received the MenACWY meningococcal vaccine as a control. Specimen: peripheral blood, collected 28 days after the second dose of the MenACWY control vaccine. CDR3 nucleotide sequence: TGCGCCAGCAGCCGCCAGGACGGCATCAATGAGCAGTTCTTC. This sequence encodes CASSRQDGINEQFF.